This note documents a single TCR beta chain sequence. Its antigen is not identified. The entry originates in a study of a mutant IDH1 vaccine in newly diagnosed glioma. As for the study in general: The vaccination schedule gave patients eight doses in weeks 1, 3, 5, 7, 11, 15, 19 and 23. Treated patients had a mean age of about 44 years and a roughly 60% male, around 38% female split.

V was shortened by 6 bases and J by 1 base, with 13 bases between the two germline ends. This CDR3 spans 14 amino acids. Germline-derived CDR1 and CDR2 are LGHNA and YNFKEQ. Time point noted: week 11, during vaccination. Every vaccine dose comprised 300 ug of mutant IDH1 20-mer peptide plus topical imiquimod. Newly diagnosed WHO grade 3 or 4 IDH1-mutant, ATRX-lost astrocytomas were identified in the donors. Profiled with immunoSEQ multiplex PCR; TCRdb holds only in-frame clones, not every one. The table records under 55,000 clones, 91% of them present only once. The sequenced sample was PBMCs, obtained from a glioma patient whose treatment included an IDH1 peptide vaccine. The V gene is TRBV4-2, the J gene TRBJ2-7, with D uncertain. The receptor comes from a middle-aged man with glioma. The CDR3 is CASSVSARSYEQYF. The CDR3 DNA sequence: TGTGCCAGCAGTGTGTCAGCAAGATCCTACGAGCAGTACTTC.